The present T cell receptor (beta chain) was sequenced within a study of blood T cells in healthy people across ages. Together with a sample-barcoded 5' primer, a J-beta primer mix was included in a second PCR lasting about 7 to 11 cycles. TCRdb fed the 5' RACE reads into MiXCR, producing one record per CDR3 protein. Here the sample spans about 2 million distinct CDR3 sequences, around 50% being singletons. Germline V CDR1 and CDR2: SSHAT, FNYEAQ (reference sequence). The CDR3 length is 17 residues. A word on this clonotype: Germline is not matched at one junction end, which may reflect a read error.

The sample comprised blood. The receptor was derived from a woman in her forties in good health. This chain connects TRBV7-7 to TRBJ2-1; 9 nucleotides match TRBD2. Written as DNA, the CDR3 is TGTGCTAGCAGCCCCAGGACTAGCGTGGTTTCCTACAATGAGCAGTTCTTC. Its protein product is CASSPRTSVVSYNEQFF.